This T cell receptor (beta chain) came from a study of T cell changes during pregnancy in multiple sclerosis. Some clones are missing from TCRdb's copy, which holds only in-frame ones; the method was immunoSEQ multiplex PCR. In the table there are approximately 37,000 clones, roughly 94% of which are singletons. Germline CDR1 and CDR2: MGHDK and SYGVNS. V lost 4 bases and J lost 6; bases outside the gene matches: 4. The CDR3 loop spans 15 amino acids. The starting material was peripheral blood, obtained in the third trimester of pregnancy. This clonotype was obtained from a female donor with multiple sclerosis, enrolled in a pregnancy study. V gene TRBV25-1 combines with J gene TRBJ2-2, with 11 bases lining up with TRBD2. The CDR3 sequence: CASSAGTSGAGELFF. CDR3 in DNA: TGTGCCAGCAGTGCCGGGACTAGCGGTGCCGGGGAGCTGTTTTTT.